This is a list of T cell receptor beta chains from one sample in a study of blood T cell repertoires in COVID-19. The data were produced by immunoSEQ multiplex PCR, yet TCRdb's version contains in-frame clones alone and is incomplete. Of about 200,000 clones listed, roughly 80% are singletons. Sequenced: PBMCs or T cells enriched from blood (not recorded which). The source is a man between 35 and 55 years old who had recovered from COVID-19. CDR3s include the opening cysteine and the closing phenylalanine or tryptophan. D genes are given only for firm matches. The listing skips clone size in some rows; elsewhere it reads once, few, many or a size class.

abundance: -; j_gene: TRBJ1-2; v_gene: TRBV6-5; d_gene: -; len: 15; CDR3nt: TGTGCCAGCAGCCAGGACGGCATATCGGGGAGAGGCTACACCTTC; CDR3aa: CASSQDGISGRGYTF
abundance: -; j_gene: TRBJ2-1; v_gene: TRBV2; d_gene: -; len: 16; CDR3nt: TGTGCCAGCAGTGAATCTGGCAGGGGCGCCTACAATGAGCAGTTCTTC; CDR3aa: CASSESGRGAYNEQFF
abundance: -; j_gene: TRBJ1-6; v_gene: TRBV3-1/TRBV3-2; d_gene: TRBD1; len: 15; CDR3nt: TGTGCCAGCAGCCAAGGCGGACAGGGCGCCTCACCCCTCCACTTT; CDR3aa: CASSQGGQGASPLHF
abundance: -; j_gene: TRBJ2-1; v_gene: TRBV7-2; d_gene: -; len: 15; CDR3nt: TGTGCCAGCAGCTTATACGGGGTATCGGGCAATGAGCAGTTCTTC; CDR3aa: CASSLYGVSGNEQFF
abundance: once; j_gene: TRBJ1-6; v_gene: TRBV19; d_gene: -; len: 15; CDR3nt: TGTGCCAGTCGCCCTGAGGACGGGACAACAAGACCCCTCCACTTT; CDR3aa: CASRPEDGTTRPLHF
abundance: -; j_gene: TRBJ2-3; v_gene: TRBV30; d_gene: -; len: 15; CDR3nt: TGTGCCTGGAGTGTGTTCGGGGTCGGCACAGATACGCAGTATTTT; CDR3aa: CAWSVFGVGTDTQYF
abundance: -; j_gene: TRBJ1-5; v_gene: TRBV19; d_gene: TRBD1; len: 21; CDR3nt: TGTGCCAGTAGTGGAGCCGGGACAGGGGGCGGTAGGAGTAAGAGCAATCAGCCCCAGCATTTT; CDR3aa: CASSGAGTGGGRSKSNQPQHF
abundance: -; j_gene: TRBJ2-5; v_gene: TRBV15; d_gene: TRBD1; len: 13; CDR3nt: TGTGCCACCAGAAGGACAGGGGACGAGACCCAGTACTTC; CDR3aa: CATRRTGDETQYF
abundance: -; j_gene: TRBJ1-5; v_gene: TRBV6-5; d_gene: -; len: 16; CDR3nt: TGTGCCAGCAGTTACTCGAGTAACCCTAACAATCAGCCCCAGCATTTT; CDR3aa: CASSYSSNPNNQPQHF
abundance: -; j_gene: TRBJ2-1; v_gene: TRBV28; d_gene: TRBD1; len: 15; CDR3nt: TGTGCCAGCAGTTTATGGGGACAGGGGAGTAATGAGCAGTTCTTC; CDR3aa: CASSLWGQGSNEQFF
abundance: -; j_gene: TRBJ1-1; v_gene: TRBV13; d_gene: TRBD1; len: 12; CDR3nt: TGTGCCAGCAGCTTAGCAGGGGGCGAAGCTTTCTTT; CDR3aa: CASSLAGGEAFF
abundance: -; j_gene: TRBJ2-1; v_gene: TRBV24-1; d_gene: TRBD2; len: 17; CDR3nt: TGTGCCACCAGTGATGGAGGACTAGCGGGGGAGTACAATGAGCAGTTCTTC; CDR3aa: CATSDGGLAGEYNEQFF
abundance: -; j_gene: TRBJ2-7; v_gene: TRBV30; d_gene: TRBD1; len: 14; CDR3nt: TGTGCCTGGAGAAAGACAGGGGGTACCTACGAGCAGTACTTC; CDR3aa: CAWRKTGGTYEQYF
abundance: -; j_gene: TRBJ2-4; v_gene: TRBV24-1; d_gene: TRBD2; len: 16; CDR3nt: TGTGCCACCAGTGCCGGGGGGTCCGGGCTCGGAAACATTCAGTACTTC; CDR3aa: CATSAGGSGLGNIQYF
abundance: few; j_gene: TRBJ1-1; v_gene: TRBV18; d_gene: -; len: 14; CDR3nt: TGTGCCAGCTCACCACGGGCAGCGAACACTGAAGCTTTCTTT; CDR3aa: CASSPRAANTEAFF
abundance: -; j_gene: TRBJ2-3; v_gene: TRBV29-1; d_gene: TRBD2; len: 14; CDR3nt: TGCAGCGTTACACGGGGGGGCGGGGCAGATACGCAGTATTTT; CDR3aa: CSVTRGGGADTQYF